The rows below give T cell receptor beta chains drawn from one sample of a study of response to subunit inactivated influenza vaccine. One entry per CDR3 protein results from TCRdb running MiXCR on the RT-PCR reads. Counted here are 860,000 or so distinct CDR3 sequences, approximately 22% occurring once; the ten biggest clones make up 10% to 13%. This specimen consisted of PBMCs from blood, obtained approximately 5 days after vaccination. The receptors originated from a man aged 50 or older who received an inactivated influenza vaccine. Both conserved end residues are part of each CDR3. D genes are given only for firm matches. Size tells how often a clone was seen (once, few, many) or the class of an expanded clone, and some rows leave it out.

>TRBJ2-1|TRBV10-3|.|.
TGTGCCATCAGTGAGTCTGCAGGGATTGAGCAGTTCTTC
CAISESAGIEQFF
>TRBJ2-7|TRBV12-3/TRBV12-4|few|.
TGTGCCAGCAGTTTAGGTGGGGGGGCGGTCTACGAGCAGTACTTC
CASSLGGGAVYEQYF
>TRBJ1-5|TRBV10-3|few|.
TGTGCCATCAGTGAGAACGGGGAAAATCAGCCCCAGCATTTT
CAISENGENQPQHF
>TRBJ2-1|TRBV20-1|many|TRBD1
TGCAGTGCTAGATCAAATCTCGGGACAGGGGGTAGAAATGAGCAGTTCTTC
CSARSNLGTGGRNEQFF
>TRBJ1-6|TRBV10-3|.|.
TGTGCCATCAGCGATGGGACGACGAGGGTTAATTCACCCCTCCACTTT
CAISDGTTRVNSPLHF
>TRBJ1-1|TRBV10-3|few|.
TGTGCCATACGGGCCTCCGAAAACACTGAAGCTTTCTTT
CAIRASENTEAFF
>TRBJ1-1|TRBV12-3/TRBV12-4|many|TRBD1
TGTGCCAGCAGTGCGACCGACAGGGGCAAAGGTTTCTTT
CASSATDRGKGFF
>TRBJ2-3|TRBV7-9|.|.
TGTGCCAGCAGCCCAAAGGGTCCAGATACGCAGTATTTT
CASSPKGPDTQYF
>TRBJ2-7|TRBV6-1|many|TRBD1
TGTGCCAGCAGTGCAGGGGGCGGCTACGAGCAGTACTTC
CASSAGGGYEQYF
>TRBJ2-1|TRBV7-2|few|TRBD2
TGTGCCAGCAGCATCACACGTTCCGGGACTAGCGGGGGTTGGTTCTTC
CASSITRSGTSGGWFF